Presented here are 26 T cell receptor beta chains from one specimen sequenced in a study of CD8+ T cells in alopecia areata. Sequencing templates came from extracted RNA that was reverse transcribed into cDNA. Sequencing was performed with immunoSEQ multiplex PCR; in TCRdb, only in-frame clones are kept and a portion is missing. The repertoire holds about 130,000 clones, with 45% to 65% as singletons. The material sequenced was CD4+ T cells sorted from blood, taken at week 0. These receptors originate from a human donor with alopecia areata.

This chain joins TRBV20-1 and TRBJ2-1; D is unclear. The CDR3 runs to 11 residues. V dropped 1 base and J dropped 5 bases, with 3 bases sitting between them. Germline CDR1 DFQATT, CDR2 SNEGSKA (reference sequence). CDR3 DNA: TGCAGTGCTAGAGCGGACAATGAGCAGTTCTTC. This sequence encodes CSARADNEQFF.

V is TRBV19 and J is TRBJ2-5, with D maybe TRBD1 (6 bases). The CDR3 is made up of 15 amino acids. V lost 7 bases, J lost 1 base, and 16 bases lay in between. Germline V gives CDR1 LNHDA, CDR2 SQIVND (reference sequence). The CDR3 DNA sequence: TGTGCCAGTACCAGGGGTGGGGCACCCCAAGAGACCCAGTACTTC. Amino acid sequence: CASTRGGAPQETQYF.

This chain connects TRBV5-6 to TRBJ1-5; D unresolved. The CDR3 loop spans 13 amino acids. Germline-derived CDR1 and CDR2 are SGHDT and YYEEEE. Trimming shortened V by 0 bases and J by 8 bases, and 9 bases separated the two germline ends. CDR3 sequence (DNA): TGTGCCAGCAGCTTGGGGAGGTCAAAGCCCCAGCATTTT. The encoded protein is CASSLGRSKPQHF.

This clone turned up a few times. This chain links TRBV23-1 with TRBJ2-4; the D gene is possibly TRBD1 (7 bases). TRBV23-1 is noted as an ORF with a role that remains uncertain. This CDR3 has 17 amino acids. Trimming removed 0 bases from V and 6 bases from J, with 18 bases in between. CDR3 loop: CASSQSTKWQGGNIQYF. CDR3 in DNA: TGCGCCAGCAGTCAATCAACAAAGTGGCAGGGGGGAAACATTCAGTACTTC.

The chain couples TRBV5-4 to TRBJ2-1, with 11 bases fitting TRBD2. Trimming took 4 bases from V and 7 from J; bases not matched to a gene: 7. The CDR3 is 15 amino acids. Germline V gene sequence: CDR1 SGHNT, CDR2 YYREEE (reference sequence). CDR3 sequence (DNA): TGTGCCAGCAGCCATACTAGCGGGGGTCGGAATGAGCAGTTCTTC. This codes for CASSHTSGGRNEQFF.

This clone was picked up many times. The J gene is TRBJ2-3, the V gene TRBV19; the match to TRBD1 covers 7 bases. This CDR3 comprises 15 residues. Germline V lookup: CDR1 LNHDA, CDR2 SQIVND (reference sequence). Unmatched junction bases numbered 8, after V lost 5 bases and J lost 3 bases. The CDR3 reads CASSSRQGWTDTQYF. Written as DNA, the CDR3 is TGTGCCAGTAGTTCACGACAGGGTTGGACAGATACGCAGTATTTT.

This clone turned up a few times. The chain links TRBV19 to TRBJ2-5, with D possibly matching TRBD2 (6 bases). The CDR3 is 13 amino acids. V dropped 4 bases and J dropped 2 bases, with 8 bases sitting between them. The germline V gene has CDR1 LNHDA and CDR2 SQIVND (reference sequence). The CDR3 spells CASSTGAQETQYF. The DNA of the CDR3 is TGTGCCAGTAGTACGGGAGCACAAGAGACCCAGTACTTC.

The J gene is TRBJ2-5, the V gene TRBV5-1; possibly TRBD2 for D (5 bases). The germline V gene has CDR1 SGHRS and CDR2 YFSETQ. Trimming removed 4 bases from V and 2 bases from J, with 15 bases in between. CDR3 length: 15 amino acids. CDR3 in amino acids: CASSPRSPGQETQYF. The CDR3 coding sequence is TGCGCCAGCAGCCCCCGTAGCCCGGGGCAAGAGACCCAGTACTTC.

This clone was picked up a small number of times. The V call is TRBV2, the J call TRBJ2-7, with a possible D match to TRBD1 (6 bases). Between the trimmed V and J ends, which lost 6 bases and 4 bases, there was a span of 13 bases. CDR1 and CDR2 (germline): SNHLY, FYNNEI. This CDR3 has 13 amino acids. The chain's CDR3 is CASRGTRPYEQYF. The CDR3 DNA reads TGTGCCAGCAGGGGGACAAGGCCGTACGAGCAGTACTTC.

The genes are TRBV29-1 and TRBJ2-7, with 7 bases matching TRBD1. V trimming: 6 bases; J trimming: 6 bases; junction bases outside the gene matches: 8. There are 12 residues in the CDR3. Germline values: CDR1 SQVTM, CDR2 ANQGSEA. CDR3 residues: CSVDGQETEQYF. CDR3 DNA: TGCAGCGTCGACGGACAGGAGACCGAGCAGTACTTC.

The table lists this clone with a few counts. Germline and junction disagree at one end, which may indicate a read error. J is TRBJ2-7 and V is TRBV18; possible D gene TRBD1, 6 bases. The CDR3 contains 12 residues. Germline CDR1 is KGHSH and CDR2 is LQKENI. The CDR3: CASSTEDRQADF. CDR3 nucleotide sequence: TGTGCCAGCTCTACTGAAGACAGGCAGGCAGACTTC.

The sample holds one count of this clone. The J gene is TRBJ2-7, the V gene TRBV14; TRBD1 might be the D (6 bases). CDR3 length equals 19 residues. The V and J ends lost 1 base and 0 bases respectively, with 22 bases between them. Germline V gene sequence: CDR1 SGHDN, CDR2 FVKESK. CDR3 in amino acids: CASSQVGFYWDTSSYEQYF. The DNA of the CDR3 is TGTGCCAGCAGCCAAGTCGGATTCTATTGGGACACAAGCTCCTACGAGCAGTACTTC.

This clone showed up just once. The V and J genes are TRBV10-3 and TRBJ1-1; D unclear. CDR3 length: 12 amino acids. Trimming removed 6 bases from V and 6 bases from J, with 11 bases in between. Per the germline V gene, CDR1 is ENHRY and CDR2 is SYGVKD. The CDR3 loop is CAIRTGGAEAFF. The CDR3 coding sequence is TGTGCCATCAGGACGGGCGGGGCTGAAGCTTTCTTT.

This sequence joins TRBV7-2 and TRBJ2-2; 10 nucleotides agree with TRBD2. The CDR3 runs 16 residues. Germline V gene sequence: CDR1 SGHTA, CDR2 FQGNSA. Losses at the gene ends were 2 bases for V and 7 bases for J; bases not matched to a gene: 7. The CDR3 spells CASSLSSGGLGGELFF. DNA for the CDR3: TGTGCCAGCAGCTTATCTAGCGGGGGCTTGGGCGGGGAGCTGTTTTTT.

This clone was seen a handful of times. The rearrangement uses TRBV7-9 and TRBJ1-4, with D tentatively TRBD1 (5 bases). The CDR3 has 15 residues. Germline V gives CDR1 SEHNR, CDR2 FQNEAQ (reference sequence). The ends were cut back, 1 base at V and 6 bases at J, with 12 bases in the middle. The CDR3 region has the DNA TGTGCCAGCAGCTTAGGGTCAGGGTTGTATGAAAAACTGTTTTTT. Translating gives CASSLGSGLYEKLFF.

The V and J genes are TRBV27 and TRBJ2-5; no definite D call. The J call may be mistaken, given a closer DNA end match to TRBJ2-7. Per germline, CDR1 MNHEY and CDR2 SMNVEV (reference sequence). The length of the CDR3 is 17 residues. This CDR3 is CASSFQLGGRRAYEQYF. CDR3 sequence (DNA): TGTGCCAGCAGTTTCCAGCTCGGTGGACGAAGGGCCTACGAGCAGTACTTC.

V is TRBV5-1 and J is TRBJ1-1; 7 nucleotides agree with TRBD1. This CDR3 is 14 amino acids long. Germline lookup yields CDR1 SGHRS and CDR2 YFSETQ. The V and J ends lost 5 bases and 4 bases, in that order; junction bases with no gene match: 8. CDR3 amino acids: CASRPGGEGTEAFF. The DNA for the CDR3 is TGCGCCAGCAGGCCAGGGGGTGAGGGCACTGAAGCTTTCTTT. The variable domain in full, with the rest retrieved from reference TRBV5-1 and TRBJ1-1, is KAGVTQTPRYLIKTRGQQVTLSCSPISGHRSVSWYQQTPGQGLQFLFEYFSETQRNKGNFPGRFSGRQFSNSRSEMNVSTLELGDSALYLCASRPGGEGTEAFFGQGTRLTVV.

The rearrangement links TRBV5-1 to TRBJ2-3; the D call may be TRBD1 or TRBD2 (5 bases each). The V gene lost 4 bases and the J gene lost 0 bases, with 12 bases spanning the gap. CDR3 size: 15 residues. The germline V gene has CDR1 SGHRS and CDR2 YFSETQ. The CDR3 sequence is CASSLGTVSTDTQYF. The CDR3 nucleotides are TGCGCCAGCAGCCTGGGGACCGTCAGCACAGATACGCAGTATTTT. Full variable domain (missing parts from reference TRBV5-1 and TRBJ2-3): KAGVTQTPRYLIKTRGQQVTLSCSPISGHRSVSWYQQTPGQGLQFLFEYFSETQRNKGNFPGRFSGRQFSNSRSEMNVSTLELGDSALYLCASSLGTVSTDTQYFGPGTRLTVL.

This rearrangement joins TRBV5-1 to TRBJ2-3, with D unresolved. The CDR3 covers 15 residues. Trimming took 6 bases from V and 2 from J, leaving 16 bases between them. Germline CDR1 is SGHRS and CDR2 is YFSETQ. Here the CDR3 DNA reads TGCGCCAGCACCCGGATGCCCTCCTTCACAGATACGCAGTATTTT. Its protein product is CASTRMPSFTDTQYF.

The chain carries TRBV5-1 and TRBJ2-7, with 9 bases fitting TRBD1. With V trimmed by 4 bases and J by 3 bases, 5 bases remained unmatched. Germline lookup yields CDR1 SGHRS and CDR2 YFSETQ. The CDR3 has 14 residues. The CDR3 DNA sequence: TGCGCCAGCAGCCCGACAGGGGGGATCTACGAGCAGTACTTC. Protein: CASSPTGGIYEQYF.

The chain links TRBV7-3 to TRBJ1-6; no reliable D call. The ends were cut back, 1 base at V and 5 bases at J, with 9 bases in the middle. This CDR3 has 15 residues. CDR1 SGHTA and CDR2 FQGTGA come from the germline V gene. The CDR3 protein is CASSLNTENNSPLHF. DNA of the CDR3: TGTGCCAGCAGCTTAAACACCGAGAATAATTCACCCCTCCACTTT.

The chain joins TRBV5-4 to TRBJ2-7; 10 nucleotides align to TRBD2. There are 16 residues in the CDR3. The junction had 9 bases not matched to a gene; V was cut back by 6 bases and J by 0 bases. CDR1 and CDR2 from the germline V gene are SGHNT and YYREEE (reference sequence). CDR3 region: CASIGYGTSDSYEQYF. The CDR3 nucleotides read TGTGCCAGCATCGGGTACGGGACTAGCGACTCCTACGAGCAGTACTTC. The complete variable domain, with remaining parts taken from reference TRBV5-4 and TRBJ2-7, reads ETGVTQSPTHLIKTRGQQVTLRCSSQSGHNTVSWYQQALGQGPQFIFQYYREEENGRGNFPPRFSGLQFPNYSSELNVNALELDDSALYLCASIGYGTSDSYEQYFGPGTRLTVT.

This chain joins TRBV5-1 and TRBJ2-5; either TRBD1 or TRBD2 may supply D (5 bases each). The V end lost 5 bases, the J end lost 4 bases, and 12 bases lay between the germline ends. CDR3 length: 13 residues. CDR1 SGHRS and CDR2 YFSETQ come from the germline V gene. The CDR3 DNA sequence: TGCGCCAGCAGTCGGGACGTAAGAGAGACCCAGTACTTC. Amino acids: CASSRDVRETQYF.

The CDR3 DNA reads as TGTGCCAGCAGCTTAGGGTTGATGTCAGGACCCACGGAGACCCAGTACTTC. This codes for CASSLGLMSGPTETQYF. The J gene is TRBJ2-5, the V gene TRBV7-7; D ambiguous. The ends were cut back, 1 base at V and 5 bases at J, with 20 bases in the middle. The CDR3 is 17 residues long. Germline-derived CDR1 and CDR2 are SSHAT and FNYEAQ (reference sequence).

This clone appeared a few times. The chain couples TRBV6-6 to TRBJ2-3; TRBD2 agrees at 10 bases. Germline CDR1 is MNHNY and CDR2 is SVGAGI (reference sequence). The ends lost 5 bases at V and 1 base at J; junction bases unmatched: 6. The CDR3 totals 16 residues. CDR3 residues: CASSPGLAEGTDTQYF. For the CDR3, the DNA is TGTGCCAGCAGTCCAGGACTAGCGGAAGGCACAGATACGCAGTATTTT.

This clone was counted a few times. The chain carries TRBV9 and TRBJ2-6, with D perhaps assigned TRBD1 or TRBD2 (6 bases each). V shed 0 bases and J shed 1 base, with 17 bases lying between them. The CDR3 totals 19 residues. Germline loops: CDR1 SGDLS, CDR2 YYNGEE. The CDR3 DNA sequence: TGTGCCAGCAGCGTAGGGGAAACAGGGAGGTTGTCTGGGGCCAACGTCCTGACTTTC. Translated, it gives CASSVGETGRLSGANVLTF.